The T cell receptor beta chain under discussion was sequenced for a study of T cell responses to AZD1222 COVID-19 vaccine. Clones were sequenced by immunoSEQ multiplex PCR, and TCRdb holds only the in-frame ones, with some missing. Here the sample spans around 140,000 clones, 86% being singletons. The CDR3 spans 16 residues. From germline, CDR1 is SNHLY and CDR2 FYNNEI. Trimming stripped 5 bases from V and 7 bases from J, with 21 bases between. This chain links TRBV2 with TRBJ1-5; a weak D match, TRBD1 (5 bases). Sequencing was performed on peripheral blood, taken 28 days after the second AZD1222 dose. The receptor's source is an adult who received the AZD1222 COVID-19 vaccine. The DNA of the CDR3 is TGTGCCAGCAGTTCCGGGCCCGAAAGGGGAAACCAGCCCCAGCATTTT. This translates into CASSSGPERGNQPQHF.